This T cell receptor beta chain was sequenced for a study of cytomegalovirus exposure and HLA in healthy donors. General study results and limits: For most subjects, TCR beta sequences were reported to predict HLA-A and HLA-B alleles with accuracy.

Germline assignment: CDR1 SEHNR and CDR2 FQNEAQ (reference sequence). The CDR3 is 16 amino acids. Details on this clone: Its antigen is still unknown. The junction shows a germline mismatch at one end, possibly a read error.

Researchers ran the PCR with 60 Vbeta and 13 Jbeta primers. Sequencing used immunoSEQ multiplex PCR; TCRdb keeps in-frame clones, though not all of them. The sample includes approximately 140,000 clones, roughly 80% of them seen just once. The TCR sequence derives from a woman in her 50s in good health and CMV-seropositive. The V call is TRBV7-9, the J call TRBJ2-7; D is possibly TRBD1 (6 bases). The sample was PBMCs. The CDR3 sequence: CSSSFPDTGRSYEQYF. For the CDR3, the DNA is TGTTCCAGCAGCTTTCCTGACACAGGGCGCTCCTACGAGCAGTACTTC.